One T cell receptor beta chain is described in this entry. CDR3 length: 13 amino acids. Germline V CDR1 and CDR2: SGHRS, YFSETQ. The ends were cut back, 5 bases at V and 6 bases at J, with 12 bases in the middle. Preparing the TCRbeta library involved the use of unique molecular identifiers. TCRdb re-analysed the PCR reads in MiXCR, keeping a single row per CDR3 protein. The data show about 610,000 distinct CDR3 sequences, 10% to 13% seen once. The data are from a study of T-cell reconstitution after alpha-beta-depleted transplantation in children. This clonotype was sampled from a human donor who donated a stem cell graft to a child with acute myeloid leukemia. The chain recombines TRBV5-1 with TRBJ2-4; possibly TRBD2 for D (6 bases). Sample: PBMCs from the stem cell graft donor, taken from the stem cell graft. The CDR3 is CASRGGEGNIQYF. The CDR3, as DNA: TGCGCCAGCAGGGGGGGAGAGGGAAACATTCAGTACTTC.